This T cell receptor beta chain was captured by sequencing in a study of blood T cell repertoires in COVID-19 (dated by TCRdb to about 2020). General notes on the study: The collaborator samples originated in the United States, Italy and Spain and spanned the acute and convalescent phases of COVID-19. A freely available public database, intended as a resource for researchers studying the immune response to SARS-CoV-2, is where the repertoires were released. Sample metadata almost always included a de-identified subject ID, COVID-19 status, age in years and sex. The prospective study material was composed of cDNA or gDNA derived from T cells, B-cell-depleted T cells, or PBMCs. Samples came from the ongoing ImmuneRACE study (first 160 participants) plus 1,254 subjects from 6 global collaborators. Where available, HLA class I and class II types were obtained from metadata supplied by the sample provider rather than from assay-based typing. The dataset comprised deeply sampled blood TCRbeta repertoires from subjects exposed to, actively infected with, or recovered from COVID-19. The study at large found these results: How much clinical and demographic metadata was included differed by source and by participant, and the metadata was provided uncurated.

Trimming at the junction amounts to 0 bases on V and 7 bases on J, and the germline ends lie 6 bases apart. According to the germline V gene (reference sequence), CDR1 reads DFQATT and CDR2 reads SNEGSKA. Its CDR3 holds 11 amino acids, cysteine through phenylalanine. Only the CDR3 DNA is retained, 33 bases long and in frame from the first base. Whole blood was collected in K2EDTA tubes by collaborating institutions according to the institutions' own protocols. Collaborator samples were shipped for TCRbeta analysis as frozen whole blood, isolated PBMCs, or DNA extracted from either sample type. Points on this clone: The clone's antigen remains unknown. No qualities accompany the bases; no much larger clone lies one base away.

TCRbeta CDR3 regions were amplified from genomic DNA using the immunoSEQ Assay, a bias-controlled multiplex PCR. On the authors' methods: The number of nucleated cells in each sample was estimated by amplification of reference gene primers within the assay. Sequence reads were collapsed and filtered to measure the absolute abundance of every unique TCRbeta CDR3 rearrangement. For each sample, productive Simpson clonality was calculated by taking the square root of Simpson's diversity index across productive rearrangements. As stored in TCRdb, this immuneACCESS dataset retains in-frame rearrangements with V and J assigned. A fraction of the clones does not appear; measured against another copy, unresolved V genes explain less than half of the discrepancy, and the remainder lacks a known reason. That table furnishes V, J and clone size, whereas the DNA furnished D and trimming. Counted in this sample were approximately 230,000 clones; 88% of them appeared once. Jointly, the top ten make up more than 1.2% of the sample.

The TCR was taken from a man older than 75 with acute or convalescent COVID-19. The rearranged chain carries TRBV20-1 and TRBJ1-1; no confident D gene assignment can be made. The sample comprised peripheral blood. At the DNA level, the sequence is TGCAGTGCTAGAGAGGGCCGTGAAGCTTTCTTT. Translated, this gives CSAREGREAFF.